The 30 T cell receptor beta chains below all came from one sample that was sequenced in a study of blood T cell repertoires in COVID-19. Sequencing used immunoSEQ multiplex PCR; TCRdb keeps in-frame clones, though not all of them. The table records 200,000 to 300,000 clones, more than 70% of them present only once. The specimen sequenced was peripheral blood. These receptor sequences come from a woman aged 40 to 50 who had recovered from COVID-19.

V and J are TRBV18 and TRBJ2-2, with a tentative D call TRBD2 (6 bases). Germline V gives CDR1 KGHSH, CDR2 LQKENI. V lost 2 bases, J lost 5 bases, and 15 bases lay in between. This CDR3 has 16 residues. CDR3 residues: CASSPYGGVRTGELFF. CDR3 nucleotides: TGTGCCAGCTCACCATACGGGGGAGTGAGAACCGGGGAGCTGTTTTTT.

The chain uses TRBV27 and TRBJ1-1; 8 nucleotides match TRBD1. Unmatched junction bases numbered 8, after V lost 5 bases and J lost 3 bases. CDR3 length equals 15 residues. Germline V gene lookup returns CDR1 MNHEY and CDR2 SMNVEV (reference sequence). The CDR3 bases are TGTGCCAGCAGTCCCTGGACAGGGCAGTACACTGAAGCTTTCTTT. It codes for CASSPWTGQYTEAFF.

The gene calls are TRBV27 and TRBJ2-2; TRBD2 matches 8 bases. With 5 bases clipped from V and 4 bases from J, the junction kept 9 bases outside the gene matches. The CDR3 spans 16 residues. Germline CDR1 is MNHEY and CDR2 is SMNVEV (reference sequence). CDR3 in amino acids: CASSPLAGMGTGELFF. For the CDR3, the DNA is TGTGCCAGCAGTCCTTTAGCGGGAATGGGCACCGGGGAGCTGTTTTTT.

This chain's CDR3 is CASSPLLRGRMNTEAFF. CDR3 coding DNA: TGTGCCAGCTCACCGTTGCTTAGGGGGCGAATGAACACTGAAGCTTTCTTT. This chain connects TRBV18 to TRBJ1-1; 7 positions agree with TRBD1. The junction had 10 bases not matched to a gene; V was cut back by 3 bases and J by 0 bases. The V gene's germline CDR1 is KGHSH and CDR2 LQKENI. This CDR3 spans 17 amino acids.

The chain joins TRBV6-2 or TRBV6-3 to TRBJ2-1, with 9 bases fitting TRBD2. This CDR3 comprises 17 residues. The V gene's germline CDR1 is MNHEY and CDR2 SVGEGT. J was trimmed by 4 bases and V by 0 bases; bases with no gene match: 7. In DNA, the CDR3 is TGTGCCAGCAGTTACTCGAGGCTAGCGGGGCAATACAATGAGCAGTTCTTC. This sequence encodes CASSYSRLAGQYNEQFF.

This clone was seen just once. This sequence joins TRBV3-1 (or the pseudogene TRBV3-2) and TRBJ1-6; D not resolved. Germline V gene sequence: CDR1 LGHDT, CDR2 YNNKEL (reference sequence). This CDR3 region has 17 residues. V was shortened by 1 base and J by 3 bases, with 13 bases between the two germline ends. CDR3 sequence reads: CASSQVWGGGYNSPLHF. Here the CDR3 DNA reads TGTGCCAGCAGCCAAGTTTGGGGAGGCGGCTATAATTCACCCCTCCACTTT.

This clone was found once. The rearrangement links TRBV30 to TRBJ1-2, with D maybe TRBD1 (6 bases). The CDR3 loop spans 13 amino acids. Germline values: CDR1 GTSNPN, CDR2 SVGIG (reference sequence). Trimming removed 2 bases from V and 6 bases from J, with 13 bases in between. CDR3 loop: CAWSTAQGHGYTF. CDR3 DNA: TGTGCCTGGAGTACCGCGCAGGGGCATGGCTACACCTTC. Based on the CDR3 plus reference TRBV30 and TRBJ1-2, the full variable domain is SQTIHQWPATLVQPVGSPLSLECTVEGTSNPNLYWYRQAAGRGLQLLFYSVGIGQISSEVPQNLSASRPQDRQFILSSKKLLLSDSGFYLCAWSTAQGHGYTFGSGTRLTVV.

This sequence joins TRBV7-9 and TRBJ2-3; D is perhaps TRBD1 (6 bases). The CDR3 totals 16 residues. The ends were cut back, 1 base at V and 2 bases at J, with 13 bases in the middle. Germline V gene sequence: CDR1 SEHNR, CDR2 FQNEAQ (reference sequence). CDR3 region: CASSLVRTDITDTQYF. CDR3 DNA: TGTGCCAGCAGCTTAGTGCGGACAGATATCACAGATACGCAGTATTTT.

The V gene is TRBV7-2, the J gene TRBJ2-7; weak D call: TRBD2 (6 bases). This CDR3 spans 14 amino acids. V lost 5 bases and J 3 bases, leaving 14 bases between the germline ends. Germline V lookup: CDR1 SGHTA, CDR2 FQGNSA. The CDR3 DNA follows: TGTGCCAGCAGCCCCCAGTCCGGGGGCTACGAGCAGTACTTC. Amino acids: CASSPQSGGYEQYF.

J is TRBJ2-3 and V is TRBV11-2, with D possibly matching TRBD1 (5 bases). With 3 bases removed from V and 2 bases from J, the gap between germline ends came to 15 bases. The CDR3 is made up of 16 amino acids. CDR1 and CDR2 (germline): SGHAT, FQNNGV. In DNA, the CDR3 is TGTGCCAGCAGCTTGAATCTAGGGGATCCCACAGATACGCAGTATTTT. Its protein is CASSLNLGDPTDTQYF.

The CDR3 region has the DNA TGTGCCAGTAGTATAGAGGGTACTAACACAGATACGCAGTATTTT. It encodes CASSIEGTNTDTQYF. The genes are TRBV19 and TRBJ2-3; D unclear. Germline V lookup: CDR1 LNHDA, CDR2 SQIVND (reference sequence). V was shortened by 0 bases and J by 2 bases, with 9 bases between the two germline ends. The CDR3 totals 15 residues. Full variable domain (remainder filled in from reference TRBV19 and TRBJ2-3): DGGITQSPKYLFRKEGQNVTLSCEQNLNHDAMYWYRQDPGQGLRLIYYSQIVNDFQKGDIAEGYSVSREKKESFPLTVTSAQKNPTAFYLCASSIEGTNTDTQYFGPGTRLTVL.

The CDR3 is CASSLGFRAGGLDTQYF. CDR3 nucleotide sequence: TGCGCCAGCAGCTTGGGCTTCCGGGCGGGAGGTCTCGATACGCAGTATTTT. The J gene is TRBJ2-3, the V gene TRBV5-1; 8 bases are shared with TRBD2. CDR1 and CDR2 from the germline V gene are SGHRS and YFSETQ. The CDR3 runs 17 residues. With V trimmed by 0 bases and J by 6 bases, 12 bases remained unmatched.

Turning to this clone: One base away lies a much larger clone, so this may be a sequencing read error. This CDR3 is also generated by other DNA sequences in the sample. The chain recombines TRBV18 with TRBJ2-2; a weak D match, TRBD1 (5 bases). V lost 1 base, J lost 6 bases, and 6 bases lay in between. Per germline, CDR1 KGHSH and CDR2 LQKENI. The CDR3 length is 13 residues. Here the CDR3 reads CASSPQGAGELFF. CDR3 coding DNA: TGTGCCAGCTCACCACAAGGGGCCGGGGAGCTGTTTTTT.

V gene TRBV9 combines with J gene TRBJ2-7; no reliable D call. V lost 4 bases, J lost 4 bases, and 12 bases lay in between. The V gene's germline CDR1 is SGDLS and CDR2 YYNGEE. CDR3 length: 13 amino acids. The CDR3 DNA sequence: TGTGCCAGCAGCCCCGACGAGGAATACGAGCAGTACTTC. As protein: CASSPDEEYEQYF.

The rearrangement joins TRBV5-6 to TRBJ1-2; D may be TRBD1 (6 bases). Germline values: CDR1 SGHDT, CDR2 YYEEEE. This CDR3 spans 14 amino acids. V was shortened by 3 bases and J by 4 bases, with 13 bases between the two germline ends. Here the CDR3 DNA reads TGTGCCAGCAGCTCGTCAGGGGATGTCTATGGCTACACCTTC. Translating gives CASSSSGDVYGYTF.

The chain employs TRBV18 and TRBJ2-2; TRBD2 matches 8 bases. The length of the CDR3 is 15 residues. The germline gives CDR1 KGHSH, CDR2 LQKENI. V gave up 4 bases and J gave up 6 bases; unmatched junction bases: 7. Here the CDR3 reads CASSRAGGGAGELFF. In DNA form, the CDR3 reads TGTGCCAGCTCACGGGCGGGAGGAGGCGCCGGGGAGCTGTTTTTT.

The chain carries TRBV9 and TRBJ1-3; a possible D gene is TRBD1 (5 bases). The CDR3 spans 15 residues. In germline, CDR1 is SGDLS, CDR2 YYNGEE. Trimming removed 4 bases from V and 0 bases from J, with 11 bases in between. CDR3 sequence reads: CASSPRQSSGNTIYF. DNA for the CDR3: TGTGCCAGCAGCCCCCGACAGAGCTCTGGAAACACCATATATTTT.

The V gene is TRBV9, the J gene TRBJ2-6; D is perhaps TRBD2 (7 bases). The CDR3 sequence is 18 residues long. Trimming removed 4 bases from V and 0 bases from J, with 17 bases in between. Germline assignment: CDR1 SGDLS and CDR2 YYNGEE. CDR3 residues: CASSPEGGPLSGANVLTF. CDR3 coding DNA: TGTGCCAGCAGCCCGGAGGGGGGGCCACTCTCTGGGGCCAACGTCCTGACTTTC.

V gene TRBV2 combines with J gene TRBJ2-3; TRBD2 aligns across 7 bases. V lost 3 bases, J lost 3 bases, and 12 bases stayed unmatched. The CDR3 is made up of 17 amino acids. CDR1 and CDR2 (germline): SNHLY, FYNNEI. The CDR3 nucleotides read TGTGCCAGCAGTGACCTTGTCCTTGCGGGGGAGACAGATACGCAGTATTTT. Its protein product is CASSDLVLAGETDTQYF.

The rearrangement joins TRBV9 to TRBJ1-2; D is perhaps TRBD1 (6 bases). The V and J ends lost 0 bases and 3 bases respectively, with 12 bases between them. The CDR3 totals 15 residues. Germline CDR1 SGDLS, CDR2 YYNGEE. CDR3 sequence reads: CASSVGPEGDYGYTF. The CDR3 DNA reads TGTGCCAGCAGCGTAGGCCCCGAGGGGGACTATGGCTACACCTTC.

The chain combines TRBV18 with TRBJ1-2, with a weak D call TRBD1 (6 bases). CDR1 KGHSH and CDR2 LQKENI come from the germline V gene. The length of the CDR3 is 15 residues. V gave up 0 bases and J gave up 4 bases, with 12 bases separating them. CDR3 region: CASSPPAGEAYGYTF. CDR3 in DNA: TGTGCCAGCTCACCACCGGCAGGGGAAGCCTATGGCTACACCTTC.

The chain links TRBV19 to TRBJ2-2; 7 positions match TRBD2. The germline V gene encodes CDR1 LNHDA and CDR2 SQIVND (reference sequence). J was trimmed by 0 bases and V by 9 bases; bases with no gene match: 4. The CDR3 extends over 14 amino acids. For the CDR3, the DNA is TGTGCCAGCAGAAGCGGGGCGAACACCGGGGAGCTGTTTTTT. Amino acid sequence: CASRSGANTGELFF.

This rearrangement joins TRBV5-1 to TRBJ1-2; D uncertain. The germline V gene encodes CDR1 SGHRS and CDR2 YFSETQ. The CDR3 covers 15 residues. Trimming took 4 bases from V and 4 from J, leaving 17 bases between them. CDR3 bases: TGCGCCAGCAGCCCCGTCCTCGGCCAGGCCTATGGCTACACCTTC. Its protein product is CASSPVLGQAYGYTF. Drawing the rest from reference TRBV5-1 and TRBJ1-2, the complete variable domain is KAGVTQTPRYLIKTRGQQVTLSCSPISGHRSVSWYQQTPGQGLQFLFEYFSETQRNKGNFPGRFSGRQFSNSRSEMNVSTLELGDSALYLCASSPVLGQAYGYTFGSGTRLTVV.

This clone was recorded once. This rearrangement joins TRBV6-2 or TRBV6-3 to TRBJ1-5; D is unclear. This CDR3 has 13 residues. Germline CDR1 reads MNHEY; CDR2 reads SVGEGT. V was cut by 5 bases and J by 7 bases, with 12 bases left in between. The CDR3 is CASSRLQRQPQHF. For the CDR3, the DNA is TGTGCCAGCAGTCGCCTACAGAGACAGCCCCAGCATTTT.

V usage is TRBV5-1 and J usage is TRBJ1-1; TRBD1 agrees at 10 bases. Trimming at V came to 4 bases and at J to 4 bases, leaving 10 bases not matched to a gene. There are 16 residues in the CDR3. From germline, CDR1 is SGHRS and CDR2 YFSETQ. The CDR3 sequence: CASSPTGGGGATEAFF. CDR3 nucleotides: TGCGCCAGCAGCCCGACAGGGGGCGGTGGTGCCACTGAAGCTTTCTTT. Looking up the rest from reference TRBV5-1 and TRBJ1-1 gives the full variable domain: KAGVTQTPRYLIKTRGQQVTLSCSPISGHRSVSWYQQTPGQGLQFLFEYFSETQRNKGNFPGRFSGRQFSNSRSEMNVSTLELGDSALYLCASSPTGGGGATEAFFGQGTRLTVV.

The rearrangement joins TRBV30 to TRBJ1-2, with D possibly TRBD1 on 5 matching bases. CDR3 length equals 16 residues. CDR1 is GTSNPN, CDR2 SVGIG, per germline (reference sequence). V lost 0 bases, J lost 1 base, and 15 bases lay in between. The CDR3 reads CAWSVGRWGFNYGYTF. CDR3 bases: TGTGCCTGGAGTGTGGGCAGGTGGGGCTTTAACTATGGCTACACCTTC.

The J gene is TRBJ1-2, the V gene TRBV5-4, with 7 bases matching TRBD1. V trimming: 4 bases; J trimming: 2 bases; junction bases outside the gene matches: 8. CDR3 length: 15 residues. The germline CDR1 and CDR2 sequences are SGHNT and YYREEE (reference sequence). The CDR3: CASSTAPTGNYGYTF. As DNA, the CDR3 is TGTGCCAGCAGCACCGCCCCGACAGGGAACTATGGCTACACCTTC. The variable domain in full, completed from reference TRBV5-4 and TRBJ1-2, reads ETGVTQSPTHLIKTRGQQVTLRCSSQSGHNTVSWYQQALGQGPQFIFQYYREEENGRGNFPPRFSGLQFPNYSSELNVNALELDDSALYLCASSTAPTGNYGYTFGSGTRLTVV.

The chain has TRBV19 and TRBJ2-7; D possibly corresponds to TRBD2 (6 bases). V was shortened by 7 bases and J by 1 base, with 20 bases between the two germline ends. This CDR3 has 16 amino acids. Per germline, CDR1 LNHDA and CDR2 SQIVND (reference sequence). DNA for the CDR3: TGTGCCAGTAAGTCTTCGGAGGGCGTCCCTTCCTACGAGCAGTACTTC. Protein: CASKSSEGVPSYEQYF.

The rearrangement links TRBV19 to TRBJ2-5; 7 bases match TRBD2. CDR1 is LNHDA and CDR2 is SQIVND in the germline V gene (reference sequence). CDR3 size: 14 residues. J gave up 1 base and V 2 bases, and 1 base lay outside the gene matches. CDR3 loop: CASSIRTSQETQYF. DNA for the CDR3: TGTGCCAGTAGTATACGGACTAGCCAAGAGACCCAGTACTTC.

The chain carries TRBV11-2 and TRBJ1-6; the D gene is possibly TRBD1 (6 bases). Germline assignment: CDR1 SGHAT and CDR2 FQNNGV. This CDR3 spans 15 amino acids. V gave up 1 base and J gave up 11 bases, with 15 bases separating them. This chain's CDR3 is CASSLGHRVETPLHF. The CDR3 bases are TGTGCCAGCAGCTTAGGGCACAGGGTTGAAACACCCCTCCACTTT.